This TCR beta chain was identified in a study of T cell responses to AZD1222 COVID-19 vaccine. Study-wide findings and caveats: Donors were largely white British and mainly female; clonal diversity was possibly underestimated. At 160-218 and 743-854, vaccine-associated CD4 TCRs were dominant, and they spanned spike. The reported proportion of spike-specific TCRs targeting unmutated variant regions was nearly half.

Analysis merged second doses at about 4 or about 12 weeks. Sequenced by immunoSEQ multiplex PCR; TCRdb stores in-frame clones only, minus some. Of roughly 150,000 clones in the sample, approximately 94% were seen once. Concerning this clone itself: The antigen is unknown.

The source of this sequence is an adult who received the AZD1222 COVID-19 vaccine. Sequences were derived from peripheral blood, sampled 28 days after the second AZD1222 dose.

CDR3 residues: CARTLSSYEQYF. The CDR3 DNA is TGTGCCCGGACTCTAAGCTCCTACGAGCAGTACTTC. The chain joins TRBV7-8 to TRBJ2-7; TRBD2 is a possible D gene (5 bases). The germline V gene has CDR1 SGHVS and CDR2 FQNEAQ. V dropped 11 bases and J dropped 0 bases, with 11 bases sitting between them. CDR3 length: 12 residues.